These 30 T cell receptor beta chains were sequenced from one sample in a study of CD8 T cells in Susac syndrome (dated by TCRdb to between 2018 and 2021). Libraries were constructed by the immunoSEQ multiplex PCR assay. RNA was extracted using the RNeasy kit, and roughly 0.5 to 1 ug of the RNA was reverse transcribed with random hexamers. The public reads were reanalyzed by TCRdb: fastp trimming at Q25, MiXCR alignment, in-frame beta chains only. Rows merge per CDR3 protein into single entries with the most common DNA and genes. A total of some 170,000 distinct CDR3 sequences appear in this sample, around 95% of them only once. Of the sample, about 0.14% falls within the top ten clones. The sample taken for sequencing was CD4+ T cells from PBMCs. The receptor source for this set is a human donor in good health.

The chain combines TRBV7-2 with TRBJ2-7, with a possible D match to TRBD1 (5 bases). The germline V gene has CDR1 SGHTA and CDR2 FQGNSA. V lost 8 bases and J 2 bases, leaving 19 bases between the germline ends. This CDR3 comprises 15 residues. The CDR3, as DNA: TGTGCCAGCTCCAAAACGACAGAGCGAGCCTACGAGCAGTACTTC. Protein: CASSKTTERAYEQYF.

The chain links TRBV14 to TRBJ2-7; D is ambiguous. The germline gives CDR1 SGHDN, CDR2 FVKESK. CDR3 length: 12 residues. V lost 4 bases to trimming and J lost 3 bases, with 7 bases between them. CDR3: CASSPNFYEQYF. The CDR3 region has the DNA TGTGCCAGCAGCCCTAATTTCTACGAGCAGTACTTC.

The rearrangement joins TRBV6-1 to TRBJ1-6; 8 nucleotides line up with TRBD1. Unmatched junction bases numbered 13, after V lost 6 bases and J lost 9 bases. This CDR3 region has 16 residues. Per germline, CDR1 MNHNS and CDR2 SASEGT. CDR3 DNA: TGTGCCAGCAGCGCACCAAGCAGGGGGCGAGGTTCACCCCTCCACTTT. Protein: CASSAPSRGRGSPLHF.

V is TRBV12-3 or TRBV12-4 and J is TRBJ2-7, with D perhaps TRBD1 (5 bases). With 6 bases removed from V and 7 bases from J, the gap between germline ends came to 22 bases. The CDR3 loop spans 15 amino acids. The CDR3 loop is CASSSRAGNKGEQYF. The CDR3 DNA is TGTGCCAGCAGCTCTCGGGCAGGGAATAAAGGAGAGCAGTACTTC.

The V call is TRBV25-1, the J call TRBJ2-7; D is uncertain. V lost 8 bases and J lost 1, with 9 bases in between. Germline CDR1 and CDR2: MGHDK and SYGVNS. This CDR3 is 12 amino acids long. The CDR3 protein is CASQDISYEQYF. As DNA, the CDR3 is TGTGCCAGCCAGGATATTTCCTACGAGCAGTACTTC.

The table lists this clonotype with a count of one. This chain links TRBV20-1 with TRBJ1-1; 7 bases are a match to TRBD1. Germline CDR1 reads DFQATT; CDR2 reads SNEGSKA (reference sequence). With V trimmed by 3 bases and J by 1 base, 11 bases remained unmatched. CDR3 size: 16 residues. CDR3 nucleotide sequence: TGCAGTGCTAGCAACCCGACAGGGAAAAGGAACACTGAAGCTTTCTTT. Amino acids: CSASNPTGKRNTEAFF.

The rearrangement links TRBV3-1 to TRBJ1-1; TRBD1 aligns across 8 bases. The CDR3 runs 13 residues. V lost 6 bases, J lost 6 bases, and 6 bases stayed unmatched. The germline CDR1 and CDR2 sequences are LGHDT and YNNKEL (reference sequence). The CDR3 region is CASRPGGAAEAFF. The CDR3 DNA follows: TGTGCCAGCAGGCCAGGGGGCGCGGCTGAAGCTTTCTTT.

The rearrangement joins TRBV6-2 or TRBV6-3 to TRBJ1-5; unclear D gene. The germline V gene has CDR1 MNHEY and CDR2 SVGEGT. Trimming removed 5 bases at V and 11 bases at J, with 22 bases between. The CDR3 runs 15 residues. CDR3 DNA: TGTGCCAGCAGTCGTCTTTCCCTAGGGCATGTGACCCAGCATTTT. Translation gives CASSRLSLGHVTQHF.

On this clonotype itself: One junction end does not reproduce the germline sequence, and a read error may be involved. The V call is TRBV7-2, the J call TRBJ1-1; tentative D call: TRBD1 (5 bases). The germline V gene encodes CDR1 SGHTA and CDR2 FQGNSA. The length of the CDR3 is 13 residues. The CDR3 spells CASSFTDGADAFF. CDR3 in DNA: TGTGCCAGCAGCTTCACCGACGGGGCTGACGCTTTCTTT.

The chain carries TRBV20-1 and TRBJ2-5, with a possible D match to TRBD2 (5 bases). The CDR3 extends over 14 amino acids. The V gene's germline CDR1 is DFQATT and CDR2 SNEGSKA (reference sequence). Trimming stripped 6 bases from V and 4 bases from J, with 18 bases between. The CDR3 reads CSAPVGFRGETQYF. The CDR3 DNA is TGCAGTGCCCCGGTTGGGTTTCGGGGAGAGACCCAGTACTTC.

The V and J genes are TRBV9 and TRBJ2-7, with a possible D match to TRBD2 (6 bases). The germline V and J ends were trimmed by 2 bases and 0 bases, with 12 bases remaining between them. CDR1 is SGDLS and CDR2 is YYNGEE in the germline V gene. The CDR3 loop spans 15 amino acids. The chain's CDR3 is CASSVLSGPSYEQYF. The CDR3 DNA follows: TGTGCCAGCAGCGTCCTCAGCGGGCCCTCCTACGAGCAGTACTTC.

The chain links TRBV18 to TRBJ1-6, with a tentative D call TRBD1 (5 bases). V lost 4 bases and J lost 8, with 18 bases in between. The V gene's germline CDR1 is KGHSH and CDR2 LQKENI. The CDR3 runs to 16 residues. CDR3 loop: CASSLTTFRVDSPLHF. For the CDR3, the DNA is TGTGCCAGCTCACTTACCACCTTCAGGGTTGATTCACCCCTCCACTTT. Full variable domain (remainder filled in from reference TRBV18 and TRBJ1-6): NAGVMQNPRHLVRRRGQEARLRCSPMKGHSHVYWYRQLPEEGLKFMVYLQKENIIDESGMPKERFSAEFPKEGPSILRIQQVVRGDSAAYFCASSLTTFRVDSPLHFGNGTRLTVT.

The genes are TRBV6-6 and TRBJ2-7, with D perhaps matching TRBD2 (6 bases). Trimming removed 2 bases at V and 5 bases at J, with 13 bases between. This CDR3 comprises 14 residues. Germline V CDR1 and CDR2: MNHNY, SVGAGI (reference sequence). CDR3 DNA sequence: TGTGCCAGCAGTTACGGAGGGGCCCTTAACGAGCAGTACTTC. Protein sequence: CASSYGGALNEQYF.

This CDR3 is CASSLVDTSNTGELFF. CDR3 in DNA: TGTGCCAGCAGCTTGGTGGACACCTCGAACACCGGGGAGCTGTTTTTT. J is TRBJ2-2 and V is TRBV5-6, with a possible D match to TRBD1 (5 bases). Looked up from germline, CDR1 is SGHDT and CDR2 is YYEEEE. V gave up 0 bases and J gave up 0 bases, with 9 bases separating them. This CDR3 is 16 amino acids long.

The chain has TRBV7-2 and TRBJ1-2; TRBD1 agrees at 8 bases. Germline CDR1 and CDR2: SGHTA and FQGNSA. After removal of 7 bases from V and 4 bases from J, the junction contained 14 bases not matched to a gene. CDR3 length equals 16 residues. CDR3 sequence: CASIEVAGGEGYGYTF. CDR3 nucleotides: TGTGCCAGCATCGAGGTGGCAGGGGGCGAAGGCTATGGCTACACCTTC.

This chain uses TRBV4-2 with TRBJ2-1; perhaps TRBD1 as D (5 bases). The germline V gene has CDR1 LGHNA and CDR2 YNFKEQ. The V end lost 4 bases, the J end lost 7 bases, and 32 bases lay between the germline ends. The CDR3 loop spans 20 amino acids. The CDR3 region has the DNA TGTGCCAGCAGCCCGCGACTGCCGGGCCTCAGGGAAAAGGTGGGGAATGAGCAGTTCTTC. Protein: CASSPRLPGLREKVGNEQFF.

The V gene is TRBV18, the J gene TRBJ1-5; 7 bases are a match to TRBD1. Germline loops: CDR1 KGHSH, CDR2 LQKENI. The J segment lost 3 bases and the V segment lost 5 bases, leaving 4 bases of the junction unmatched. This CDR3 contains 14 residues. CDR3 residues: CASSSGTANQPQHF. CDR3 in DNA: TGTGCCAGCTCATCCGGGACAGCCAATCAGCCCCAGCATTTT.

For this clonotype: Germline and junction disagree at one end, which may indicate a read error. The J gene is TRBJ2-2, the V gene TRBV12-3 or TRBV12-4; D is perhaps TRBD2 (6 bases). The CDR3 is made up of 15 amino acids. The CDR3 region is CASSWEAMSTGELFF. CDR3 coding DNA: TGTGCCAGCAGTTGGGAGGCTATGTCAACCGGGGAGCTATTTTTT.

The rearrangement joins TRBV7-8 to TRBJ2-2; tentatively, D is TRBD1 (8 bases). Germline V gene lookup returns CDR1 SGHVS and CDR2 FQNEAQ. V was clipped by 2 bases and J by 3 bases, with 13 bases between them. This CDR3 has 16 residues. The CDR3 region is CASSLRQGRDTGELFF. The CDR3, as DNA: TGTGCCAGCAGCTTAAGACAGGGGAGGGACACCGGGGAGCTGTTTTTT.

The CDR3, as DNA: TGTGCCAGCAGTTACTCCGGGACTAGCTCGTACGAGCAGTACTTC. This gives the protein CASSYSGTSSYEQYF. The chain combines TRBV6-6 with TRBJ2-7; 9 positions agree with TRBD2. Trimming cost V 0 bases and J 4 bases; bases outside gene matches: 4. The CDR3 sequence is 15 residues long. From germline, CDR1 is MNHNY and CDR2 SVGAGI (reference sequence).

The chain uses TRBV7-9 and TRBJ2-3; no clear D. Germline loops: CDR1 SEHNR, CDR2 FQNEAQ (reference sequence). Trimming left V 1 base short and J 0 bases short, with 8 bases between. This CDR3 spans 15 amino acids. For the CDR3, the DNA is TGTGCCAGCAGCTTAGGCCTCCTTAGCACAGATACGCAGTATTTT. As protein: CASSLGLLSTDTQYF.

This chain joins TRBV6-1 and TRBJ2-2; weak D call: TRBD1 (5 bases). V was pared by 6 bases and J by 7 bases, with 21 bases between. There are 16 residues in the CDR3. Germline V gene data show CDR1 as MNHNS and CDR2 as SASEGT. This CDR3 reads CASSRSDILTGGELFF. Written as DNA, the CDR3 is TGTGCCAGCAGCCGCTCGGACATACTAACTGGCGGGGAGCTGTTTTTT.

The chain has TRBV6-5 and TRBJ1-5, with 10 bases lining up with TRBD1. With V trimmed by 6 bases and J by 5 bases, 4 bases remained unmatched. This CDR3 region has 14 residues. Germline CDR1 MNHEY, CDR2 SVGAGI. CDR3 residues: CASRSGQGDQPQHF. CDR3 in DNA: TGTGCCAGCAGATCCGGACAGGGGGATCAGCCCCAGCATTTT.

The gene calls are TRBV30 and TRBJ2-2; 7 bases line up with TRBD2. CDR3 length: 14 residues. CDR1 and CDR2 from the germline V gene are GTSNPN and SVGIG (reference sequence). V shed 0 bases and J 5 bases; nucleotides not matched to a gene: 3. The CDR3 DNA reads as TGTGCCTGGAGTGTACCCGGGGGGACCGGGGAGCTGTTTTTT. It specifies CAWSVPGGTGELFF.

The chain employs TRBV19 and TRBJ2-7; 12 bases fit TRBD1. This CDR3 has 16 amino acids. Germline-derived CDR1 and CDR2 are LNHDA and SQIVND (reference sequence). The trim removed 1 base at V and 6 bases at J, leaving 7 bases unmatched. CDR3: CASSIGPGTGGREQYF. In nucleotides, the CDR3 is TGTGCCAGTAGTATAGGTCCCGGGACAGGGGGCCGCGAGCAGTACTTC.

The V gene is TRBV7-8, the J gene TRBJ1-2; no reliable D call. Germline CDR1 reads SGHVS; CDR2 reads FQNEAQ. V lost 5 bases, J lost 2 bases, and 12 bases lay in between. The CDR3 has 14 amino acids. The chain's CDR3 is CASSRLQSNYGYTF. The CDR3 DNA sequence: TGTGCCAGCAGCCGATTACAGTCAAACTATGGCTACACCTTC.

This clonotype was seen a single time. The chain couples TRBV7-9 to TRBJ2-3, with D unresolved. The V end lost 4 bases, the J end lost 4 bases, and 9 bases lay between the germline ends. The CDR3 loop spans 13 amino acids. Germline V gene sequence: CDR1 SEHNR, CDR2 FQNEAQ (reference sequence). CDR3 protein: CASSSPQADTQYF. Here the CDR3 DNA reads TGTGCCAGCAGCTCCCCTCAAGCAGATACGCAGTATTTT.

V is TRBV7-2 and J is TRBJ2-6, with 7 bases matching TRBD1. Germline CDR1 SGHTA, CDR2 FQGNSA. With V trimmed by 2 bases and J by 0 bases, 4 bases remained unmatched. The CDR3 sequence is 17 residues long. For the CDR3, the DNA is TGTGCCAGCAGCTTAATGGGACAGTTCTCTGGGGCCAACGTCCTGACTTTC. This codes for CASSLMGQFSGANVLTF.

The CDR3 DNA reads TGTGCCAGCAGCTCCCTCTCCCGCTCGAACACTGAAGCTTTCTTT. Encoded protein: CASSSLSRSNTEAFF. The chain recombines TRBV7-9 with TRBJ1-1, with unresolved D. In germline, CDR1 is SEHNR, CDR2 FQNEAQ (reference sequence). CDR3 size: 15 residues. V lost 4 bases and J 1 base, leaving 13 bases between the germline ends.

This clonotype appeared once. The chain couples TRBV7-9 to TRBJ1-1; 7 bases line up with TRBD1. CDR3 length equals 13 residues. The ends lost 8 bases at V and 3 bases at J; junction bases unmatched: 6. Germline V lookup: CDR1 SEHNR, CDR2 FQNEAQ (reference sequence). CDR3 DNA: TGTGCCAGCGGCCGACAGGGAGACACTGAAGCTTTCTTT. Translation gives CASGRQGDTEAFF.